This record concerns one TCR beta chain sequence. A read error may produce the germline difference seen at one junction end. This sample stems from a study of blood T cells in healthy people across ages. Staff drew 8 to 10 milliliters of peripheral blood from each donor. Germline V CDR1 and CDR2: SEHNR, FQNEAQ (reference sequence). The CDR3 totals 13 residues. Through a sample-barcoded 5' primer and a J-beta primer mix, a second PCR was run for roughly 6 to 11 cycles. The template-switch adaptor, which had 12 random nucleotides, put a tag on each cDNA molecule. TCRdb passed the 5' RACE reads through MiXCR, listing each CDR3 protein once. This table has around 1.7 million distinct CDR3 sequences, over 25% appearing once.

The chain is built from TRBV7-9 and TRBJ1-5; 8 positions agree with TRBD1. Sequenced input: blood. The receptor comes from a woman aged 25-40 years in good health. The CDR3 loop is CASQGQGNQPQHF. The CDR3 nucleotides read TGTGCCAGCCAAGGACAGGGCAATCAGCCCCAGCATTTC.